The 25 T cell receptor beta chains reported below all come from one sample, sequenced in a study of blood T cell repertoires in COVID-19 (dated by TCRdb to the early 2020s). The library relied on the immunoSEQ multiplex PCR assay. TCRdb carries this immuneACCESS record with in-frame sequences only. Its versions omit some clonotypes, under half of them owing to an unresolved V gene in the studies checked, with the rest unexplained. In this sample the table shows around 400,000 clones, roughly 90% of which occur a single time. The ten largest make up 0.95% to 1.5% of the sample. Sequences were obtained from peripheral blood. These receptors originate from a man aged 35-49 years with acute or convalescent COVID-19.

This clone was observed a handful of times. The chain uses TRBV7-3 and TRBJ2-1; 9 bases map to TRBD2. The J segment lost 4 bases and the V segment lost 5 bases, leaving 6 bases of the junction unmatched. CDR3 length equals 15 residues. Germline CDR1 reads SGHTA; CDR2 reads FQGTGA. CDR3 residues: CASSPRGGRYNEQFF. The CDR3 DNA reads as TGTGCCAGCAGCCCGCGGGGGGGCCGGTACAATGAGCAGTTCTTC.

This chain joins TRBV5-1 and TRBJ2-1; D is possibly TRBD1 (5 bases). Looked up from germline, CDR1 is SGHRS and CDR2 is YFSETQ. The CDR3 consists of 16 residues. V lost 4 bases and J 6 bases, leaving 20 bases between the germline ends. CDR3 bases: TGCGCCAGCAGCCGGGCCAGGGCTGGCCCCAGCAATGAGCAGTTCTTC. Translating gives CASSRARAGPSNEQFF. The full variable domain, rest sourced from reference TRBV5-1 and TRBJ2-1, is KAGVTQTPRYLIKTRGQQVTLSCSPISGHRSVSWYQQTPGQGLQFLFEYFSETQRNKGNFPGRFSGRQFSNSRSEMNVSTLELGDSALYLCASSRARAGPSNEQFFGPGTRLTVL.

The chain carries TRBV10-2 and TRBJ1-3; 7 positions match TRBD1. Germline-derived CDR1 and CDR2 are WSHSY and SAAADI. The V and J ends lost 7 bases and 2 bases, in that order; junction bases with no gene match: 2. This CDR3 has 13 residues. The CDR3 DNA sequence: TGCGCCAGCATCGGGACAGCTGGAAACACCATATATTTT. Translation: CASIGTAGNTIYF.

The rearrangement uses TRBV5-4 and TRBJ2-2; 8 bases map to TRBD1. V dropped 5 bases and J dropped 4; count of bases not matched to a gene: 10. The CDR3 length is 16 residues. CDR1 is SGHNT, CDR2 YYREEE, per germline (reference sequence). The CDR3 reads CASRLDRGVGTGELFF. In nucleotides, the CDR3 is TGTGCCAGCAGGCTAGACAGGGGAGTAGGCACCGGGGAGCTGTTTTTT.

The V and J genes are TRBV2 and TRBJ1-2; 9 nucleotides align to TRBD1. Trimming cost V 7 bases and J 4 bases; bases outside gene matches: 7. The CDR3 runs 14 residues. Germline lookup yields CDR1 SNHLY and CDR2 FYNNEI. CDR3: CASTGTGLGYGYTF. Written as DNA, the CDR3 is TGTGCCAGCACCGGGACAGGGTTGGGCTATGGCTACACCTTC.

The chain has TRBV9 and TRBJ1-3, with a tentative D call TRBD1 (5 bases). Germline CDR1 SGDLS, CDR2 YYNGEE. V lost 4 bases, J lost 2 bases, and 10 bases lay in between. The CDR3 covers 14 residues. This CDR3 is CASSSGRAGNTIYF. CDR3 nucleotide sequence: TGTGCCAGCAGCTCAGGGAGGGCTGGAAACACCATATATTTT.

V and J are TRBV19 and TRBJ2-1, with 13 bases matching TRBD2. CDR3 size: 18 residues. From germline, CDR1 is LNHDA and CDR2 SQIVND (reference sequence). V shed 3 bases, J shed 4 bases, and the junction held 9 bases outside the gene matches. CDR3 residues: CASSMGLAGIRLYNEQFF. The CDR3 nucleotides are TGTGCCAGTAGTATGGGACTAGCGGGGATCCGACTATACAATGAGCAGTTCTTC.

This clone has a single count. V is TRBV7-2 and J is TRBJ2-5, with D possibly matching TRBD1 (5 bases). Germline V gives CDR1 SGHTA, CDR2 FQGNSA. The CDR3 contains 14 residues. V gave up 2 bases and J gave up 5 bases, with 12 bases separating them. CDR3 sequence: CASSLYQGQETQYF. The CDR3 DNA follows: TGTGCCAGCAGCTTATACCAGGGTCAGGAGACCCAGTACTTC.

The chain couples TRBV9 to TRBJ1-2, with D possibly TRBD1 on 5 matching bases. Per germline, CDR1 SGDLS and CDR2 YYNGEE. The germline V and J ends were trimmed by 7 bases and 6 bases, with 13 bases remaining between them. The length of the CDR3 is 12 residues. In DNA form, the CDR3 reads TGTGCCAGCGGTAAGGGGCGAGATGGCTACACCTTC. This codes for CASGKGRDGYTF.

J is TRBJ1-1 and V is TRBV27, with a possible D match to TRBD1 (5 bases). Between the trimmed V and J ends, which lost 6 bases and 3 bases, there was a span of 23 bases. The CDR3 covers 17 residues. Germline values: CDR1 MNHEY, CDR2 SMNVEV (reference sequence). CDR3: CASSLKAGRYEDTEAFF. The CDR3 bases are TGTGCCAGCAGCCTCAAGGCAGGGCGCTATGAAGACACTGAAGCTTTCTTT.

This chain joins TRBV7-3 and TRBJ2-5; TRBD2 matches at 10 bases. Germline loops: CDR1 SGHTA, CDR2 FQGTGA. The CDR3 sequence is 15 residues long. The ends lost 3 bases at V and 2 bases at J; junction bases unmatched: 3. CDR3 nucleotide sequence: TGTGCCAGCAGCTTCGGTAGCGGGAGGCAAGAGACCCAGTACTTC. Translating gives CASSFGSGRQETQYF.

As for this clone: The sample has other DNA sequences that encode this CDR3 too. The rearrangement uses TRBV5-4 and TRBJ2-5; D is unclear. Germline V gene data show CDR1 as SGHNT and CDR2 as YYREEE (reference sequence). Trimming cost V 0 bases and J 1 base, with 4 bases left between them. The CDR3 has 13 amino acids. CDR3 loop: CASSLGSQETQYF. Here the CDR3 DNA reads TGTGCCAGCAGCTTGGGCAGCCAAGAGACCCAGTACTTC.

The rearrangement joins TRBV21-1 to TRBJ2-2; TRBD2 reflects the table's D call only, with no check against the DNA. TRBV21-1 is a recognized pseudogene. The CDR3 length is 13 residues. CDR3 DNA: TGTGCCAGCAGCAAAGCCCCGGGTGGGGAGCTGTTTTTT. Protein product: CASSKAPGGELFF.

The J gene is TRBJ2-6, the V gene TRBV28, with D maybe TRBD2 (7 bases). This CDR3 has 14 residues. Between the trimmed V and J ends, which lost 7 bases and 4 bases, there was a span of 11 bases. Germline CDR1 MDHEN, CDR2 SYDVKM. This CDR3 is CASNAGAGANVLTF. CDR3 sequence (DNA): TGTGCCAGCAATGCGGGGGCCGGGGCCAACGTCCTGACTTTC.

The chain couples TRBV11-2 to TRBJ2-1; 8 bases fit TRBD2. Germline V CDR1 and CDR2: SGHAT, FQNNGV. CDR3 length equals 18 residues. J was trimmed by 8 bases and V by 0 bases; bases with no gene match: 15. This CDR3 reads CASSLDRAGGPPVHEQFF. The DNA of the CDR3 is TGTGCCAGCAGCTTAGATAGGGCGGGAGGCCCTCCGGTCCATGAGCAGTTCTTC.

This clone was seen once. This sequence joins TRBV28 and TRBJ2-1; D may be TRBD2 (5 bases). The length of the CDR3 is 13 residues. Between the trimmed V and J ends, which lost 7 bases and 6 bases, there was a span of 13 bases. Looked up from germline, CDR1 is MDHEN and CDR2 is SYDVKM. CDR3 protein: CASNEPSINEQFF. The DNA for the CDR3 is TGTGCCAGCAACGAGCCTAGCATCAATGAGCAGTTCTTC.

The V gene is TRBV5-1, the J gene TRBJ2-5, with a possible D match to TRBD2 (5 bases). The CDR3 has 14 residues. CDR1 and CDR2 (germline): SGHRS, YFSETQ. The ends were cut back, 0 bases at V and 7 bases at J, with 13 bases in the middle. In DNA, the CDR3 is TGCGCCAGCAGCTTGGGCGAGGGTGACGGGACCCAGTACTTC. This codes for CASSLGEGDGTQYF.

This clone was seen only once. The chain couples TRBV7-9 to TRBJ1-2, with 10 bases identical to TRBD1. Germline loops: CDR1 SEHNR, CDR2 FQNEAQ (reference sequence). The V gene end was trimmed by 2 bases and the J gene end by 6 bases; junction bases not matched to a gene: 6. This CDR3 spans 15 amino acids. CDR3 region: CASSLRDRGNNGYTF. The CDR3 region has the DNA TGTGCCAGCAGCTTAAGGGACAGGGGTAATAATGGCTACACCTTC.

The J gene is TRBJ2-5, the V gene TRBV7-2, with D uncertain. V lost 6 bases and J lost 2, with 13 bases in between. The germline V gene has CDR1 SGHTA and CDR2 FQGNSA. CDR3 length equals 14 residues. This CDR3 is CASSPGGIQETQYF. In nucleotides, the CDR3 is TGTGCCAGCAGTCCCGGCGGTATACAAGAGACCCAGTACTTC. Full variable domain (remainder filled in from reference TRBV7-2 and TRBJ2-5): GAGVSQSPSNKVTEKGKDVELRCDPISGHTALYWYRQSLGQGLEFLIYFQGNSAPDKSGLPSDRFSAERTGGSVSTLTIQRTQQEDSAVYLCASSPGGIQETQYFGPGTRLLVL.

The chain is built from TRBV19 and TRBJ1-5; D is uncertain. Germline values: CDR1 LNHDA, CDR2 SQIVND (reference sequence). Trimming cost V 5 bases and J 2 bases, with 7 bases left between them. The CDR3 length is 13 residues. This CDR3 is CASSFRGNQPQHF. In nucleotides, the CDR3 is TGTGCCAGTAGTTTTCGGGGCAATCAGCCCCAGCATTTT.

J is TRBJ1-1 and V is TRBV10-3; weak D call: TRBD1 (6 bases). Trimming cost V 0 bases and J 5 bases, with 16 bases left between them. Germline lookup yields CDR1 ENHRY and CDR2 SYGVKD. CDR3 size: 16 residues. The DNA of the CDR3 is TGTGCCATCAGTGAGTCGCGGGGGCCACGAAGGACTGAAGCTTTCTTT. It is translated as CAISESRGPRRTEAFF.

This chain uses TRBV20-1 with TRBJ1-1; D might be TRBD1 (5 bases). V dropped 3 bases and J dropped 4 bases, with 12 bases sitting between them. The CDR3 runs 13 residues. CDR1 and CDR2 from the germline V gene are DFQATT and SNEGSKA (reference sequence). In DNA, the CDR3 is TGCAGTGCTAGTGTGCAGGGCCCCACTGAAGCTTTCTTT. This translates into CSASVQGPTEAFF.

A remark on this clone: Different DNA sequences within this sample yield the same CDR3. The chain combines TRBV10-1 with TRBJ2-2; TRBD1 might be the D (5 bases). Germline V CDR1 and CDR2: WNHNN, SYGVQD (reference sequence). V was cut by 0 bases and J by 2 bases, with 7 bases left in between. The CDR3 sequence is 15 residues long. CDR3 nucleotides: TGCGCCAGCAGTGAGTCAAGGGGAAACACCGGGGAGCTGTTTTTT. This translates into CASSESRGNTGELFF.

J is TRBJ1-2 and V is TRBV28; D is ambiguous. In germline, CDR1 is MDHEN, CDR2 SYDVKM. This CDR3 comprises 11 residues. The CDR3 nucleotides are TGTGGGGCCCGGTCCCCTTTTGGCTACACCTTC. Protein product: CGARSPFGYTF.

The chain couples TRBV7-9 to TRBJ2-7; 8 bases agree with TRBD1. The CDR3 spans 14 residues. Germline-derived CDR1 and CDR2 are SEHNR and FQNEAQ (reference sequence). The J segment lost 0 bases and the V segment lost 5 bases, leaving 3 bases of the junction unmatched. In DNA form, the CDR3 reads TGTGCCAGCAGCCCGGGGACAGGCTCCTACGAGCAGTACTTC. This codes for CASSPGTGSYEQYF. Full variable domain (missing parts from reference TRBV7-9 and TRBJ2-7): DTGVSQNPRHKITKRGQNVTFRCDPISEHNRLYWYRQTLGQGPEFLTYFQNEAQLEKSRLLSDRFSAERPKGSFSTLEIQRTEQGDSAMYLCASSPGTGSYEQYFGPGTRLTVT.